These T cell receptor beta chains were read from a single sample in a study of blood T cell repertoires in COVID-19. Here immunoSEQ multiplex PCR was the method, and the copy in TCRdb shows in-frame clones only, minus some. Of a few hundred thousand clones listed, 90% are singletons. Sequences were obtained from PBMCs or T cells enriched from blood (not recorded which). The receptors here all came from a woman under 30 with acute COVID-19. Both conserved end residues are part of each CDR3. D genes are given only for firm matches. Clone size is given for some rows only: seen once, a few or many times, or a class if the clone is expanded.

CDR3aa: CASRQQGLPRNEQFF
CDR3nt: TGTGCCAGCAGGCAACAGGGGCTCCCTCGGAATGAGCAGTTCTTC
j_gene: TRBJ2-1
abundance: .
d_gene: TRBD1
v_gene: TRBV28

CDR3aa: CSVVLAGKDNEQFF
CDR3nt: TGCAGCGTTGTACTAGCGGGAAAAGACAATGAGCAGTTCTTC
j_gene: TRBJ2-1
abundance: .
d_gene: TRBD2
v_gene: TRBV29-1

CDR3aa: CASSSQPGTSGRPQETQYF
CDR3nt: TGTGCCAGCAGCTCACAGCCTGGGACTAGCGGGAGACCCCAAGAGACCCAGTACTTC
j_gene: TRBJ2-5
abundance: .
d_gene: TRBD2
v_gene: TRBV7-7

CDR3aa: CASRTRQDNSPLHF
CDR3nt: TGTGCCAGCAGGACTCGACAGGATAATTCACCCCTCCACTTT
j_gene: TRBJ1-6
abundance: .
d_gene: .
v_gene: TRBV27

CDR3aa: CASSLGPASFEQFF
CDR3nt: TGTGCCAGCAGCTTAGGGCCCGCTAGCTTTGAGCAGTTCTTC
j_gene: TRBJ2-1
abundance: .
d_gene: .
v_gene: TRBV7-2

CDR3aa: CASSFVYRGRHEQYF
CDR3nt: TGTGCCAGCAGTTTTGTCTACAGGGGGCGTCACGAGCAGTACTTC
j_gene: TRBJ2-7
abundance: once
d_gene: TRBD1
v_gene: TRBV6-2/TRBV6-3

CDR3aa: CSVEDMAGADTQYF
CDR3nt: TGCAGCGTTGAAGATATGGCAGGGGCAGATACGCAGTATTTT
j_gene: TRBJ2-3
abundance: .
d_gene: .
v_gene: TRBV29-1

CDR3aa: CASRGAVGGRGPDGYTF
CDR3nt: TGTGCCAGCAGGGGCGCGGTGGGGGGCAGGGGGCCTGATGGCTACACCTTC
j_gene: TRBJ1-2
abundance: .
d_gene: TRBD1
v_gene: TRBV27

CDR3aa: CASSLGGTSGYEQYF
CDR3nt: TGTGCCAGCAGCTTAGGCGGGACTAGTGGGTACGAGCAGTACTTC
j_gene: TRBJ2-7
abundance: .
d_gene: TRBD2
v_gene: TRBV7-9

CDR3aa: CASSEAWGGYNEQFF
CDR3nt: TGTGCCAGCAGTGAAGCGTGGGGCGGCTACAATGAGCAGTTCTTC
j_gene: TRBJ2-1
abundance: .
d_gene: .
v_gene: TRBV2

CDR3aa: CASSLVGGSYNEQFF
CDR3nt: TGTGCCAGCAGTTTAGTGGGGGGCTCCTACAATGAGCAGTTCTTC
j_gene: TRBJ2-1
abundance: .
d_gene: .
v_gene: TRBV27

CDR3aa: CAISDFTGVNSPLHF
CDR3nt: TGTGCCATCAGTGATTTCACAGGGGTAAATTCACCCCTCCACTTT
j_gene: TRBJ1-6
abundance: .
d_gene: TRBD1
v_gene: TRBV10-3

CDR3aa: CASSPTTGFTDTQYF
CDR3nt: TGTGCCAGCAGCCCTACGACAGGCTTCACAGATACGCAGTATTTT
j_gene: TRBJ2-3
abundance: .
d_gene: .
v_gene: TRBV11-3

CDR3aa: CASSLRGTGGRETQYF
CDR3nt: TGTGCCAGCAGCTTACGGGGGACAGGGGGGCGAGAGACCCAGTACTTC
j_gene: TRBJ2-5
abundance: .
d_gene: TRBD1
v_gene: TRBV7-2

CDR3aa: CASSQRLGVNTEAFF
CDR3nt: TGTGCCAGCAGCCAAAGATTAGGGGTTAACACTGAAGCTTTCTTT
j_gene: TRBJ1-1
abundance: .
d_gene: .
v_gene: TRBV3-1/TRBV3-2

CDR3aa: CASSFGATGGSYGYTF
CDR3nt: TGTGCCAGCAGCTTTGGTGCGACGGGGGGATCCTATGGCTACACCTTC
j_gene: TRBJ1-2
abundance: .
d_gene: .
v_gene: TRBV7-2

CDR3aa: CASSQYLDIRYEQYF
CDR3nt: TGTGCCAGCAGCCAATACCTGGACATCCGCTACGAGCAGTACTTC
j_gene: TRBJ2-7
abundance: .
d_gene: .
v_gene: TRBV14

CDR3aa: CASSTVTRSSYNEQFF
CDR3nt: TGTGCCAGCAGCACTGTGACTCGGAGCTCCTACAATGAGCAGTTCTTC
j_gene: TRBJ2-1
abundance: .
d_gene: .
v_gene: TRBV5-4

CDR3aa: CASSLGRDEQYF
CDR3nt: TGTGCCAGCAGCTTAGGCAGGGACGAGCAGTACTTC
j_gene: TRBJ2-7
abundance: .
d_gene: .
v_gene: TRBV11-2

CDR3aa: CASSQDRESFNGSQPQHF
CDR3nt: TGTGCCAGCTCTCAGGACAGGGAGAGTTTCAATGGGAGTCAGCCCCAGCATTTT
j_gene: TRBJ1-5
abundance: .
d_gene: TRBD1
v_gene: TRBV18

CDR3aa: CASSRDRDQPQHF
CDR3nt: TGTGCCAGCAGCAGGGACAGGGATCAGCCCCAGCATTTT
j_gene: TRBJ1-5
abundance: .
d_gene: TRBD1
v_gene: TRBV6-5

CDR3aa: CASSDPGLAYTGELFF
CDR3nt: TGCGCCAGCAGTGATCCGGGACTAGCGTACACCGGGGAGCTGTTTTTT
j_gene: TRBJ2-2
abundance: once
d_gene: TRBD2
v_gene: TRBV10-1

CDR3aa: CASSVGDRGDTQYF
CDR3nt: TGTGCCAGCAGCGTAGGGGACAGGGGAGATACGCAGTATTTT
j_gene: TRBJ2-3
abundance: .
d_gene: TRBD1
v_gene: TRBV9

CDR3aa: CAISRGTGSSYEQYF
CDR3nt: TGTGCCATCAGCCGGGGGACAGGGAGCTCCTACGAGCAGTACTTC
j_gene: TRBJ2-7
abundance: .
d_gene: TRBD1
v_gene: TRBV10-3

CDR3aa: CASSQVGGKGLSAGNTIYF
CDR3nt: TGCGCCAGCAGCCAAGTGGGGGGAAAAGGTTTATCAGCCGGAAACACCATATATTTT
j_gene: TRBJ1-3
abundance: once
d_gene: .
v_gene: TRBV4-1

CDR3aa: CASVQGDGELFF
CDR3nt: TGTGCCAGCGTCCAAGGGGACGGGGAGCTGTTTTTT
j_gene: TRBJ2-2
abundance: .
d_gene: .
v_gene: TRBV12-3/TRBV12-4

CDR3aa: CASSPQNYGYTF
CDR3nt: TGTGCCAGCAGCCCACAAAACTATGGCTACACCTTC
j_gene: TRBJ1-2
abundance: .
d_gene: .
v_gene: TRBV11-1

CDR3aa: CASSSSSVYPYEQYF
CDR3nt: TGTGCCAGCAGTTCATCTAGCGTATACCCCTACGAGCAGTACTTC
j_gene: TRBJ2-7
abundance: .
d_gene: .
v_gene: TRBV28

CDR3aa: CASSLDSYNEKLFF
CDR3nt: TGTGCCAGCAGCCTGGACAGCTATAATGAAAAACTGTTTTTT
j_gene: TRBJ1-4
abundance: few
d_gene: .
v_gene: TRBV16

CDR3aa: CASSQDTLLAGDTEQFF
CDR3nt: TGTGCCAGCAGCCAAGATACCCTACTAGCGGGAGACACTGAGCAGTTCTTC
j_gene: TRBJ2-1
abundance: .
d_gene: TRBD2
v_gene: TRBV3-1/TRBV3-2

CDR3aa: CAWSFRGQGDSGNTIYF
CDR3nt: TGTGCCTGGAGTTTCCGGGGACAGGGGGACTCTGGAAACACCATATATTTT
j_gene: TRBJ1-3
abundance: .
d_gene: TRBD1
v_gene: TRBV30

CDR3aa: CASSPDSSYEQYF
CDR3nt: TGCGCCAGCAGCCCGGACAGCTCCTACGAGCAGTACTTC
j_gene: TRBJ2-7
abundance: few
d_gene: .
v_gene: TRBV5-1

CDR3aa: CASSHQGTNEYEQYF
CDR3nt: TGTGCCAGCAGCCATCAAGGGACTAACGAATACGAGCAGTACTTC
j_gene: TRBJ2-7
abundance: .
d_gene: TRBD2
v_gene: TRBV3-1/TRBV3-2

CDR3aa: CASSPRRGSGETQYF
CDR3nt: TGTGCCAGCTCACCAAGAAGGGGATCAGGAGAGACCCAGTACTTC
j_gene: TRBJ2-5
abundance: .
d_gene: .
v_gene: TRBV18

CDR3aa: CASSQATGVGYEQYF
CDR3nt: TGTGCCAGCAGCCAGGCGACAGGCGTGGGCTACGAGCAGTACTTC
j_gene: TRBJ2-7
abundance: .
d_gene: .
v_gene: TRBV4-2

CDR3aa: CASSLKGGRYRNEQFF
CDR3nt: TGTGCCAGCAGCCTCAAGGGCGGGAGGTACCGCAATGAGCAGTTCTTC
j_gene: TRBJ2-1
abundance: .
d_gene: TRBD2
v_gene: TRBV9

CDR3aa: CASSAGTSRYEQYF
CDR3nt: TGTGCCAGCAGTGCCGGGACTAGTAGGTACGAGCAGTACTTC
j_gene: TRBJ2-7
abundance: .
d_gene: TRBD2
v_gene: TRBV27

CDR3aa: CASRGSRVGGTNEKLFF
CDR3nt: TGTGCCAGCAGGGGCTCCAGGGTCGGGGGAACTAATGAAAAACTGTTTTTT
j_gene: TRBJ1-4
abundance: .
d_gene: .
v_gene: TRBV2

CDR3aa: CAWAALAGALTGELFF
CDR3nt: TGTGCCTGGGCGGCACTAGCGGGAGCTCTCACCGGGGAGCTGTTTTTT
j_gene: TRBJ2-2
abundance: .
d_gene: TRBD2
v_gene: TRBV30

CDR3aa: CASSPGTSPSTDTQYF
CDR3nt: TGTGCCAGCAGTCCAGGGACTAGCCCTAGCACAGATACGCAGTATTTT
j_gene: TRBJ2-3
abundance: .
d_gene: TRBD2
v_gene: TRBV27

CDR3aa: CASKSGVSSTDTQYF
CDR3nt: TGCGCCAGCAAGTCAGGGGTCTCAAGCACAGATACGCAGTATTTT
j_gene: TRBJ2-3
abundance: .
d_gene: .
v_gene: TRBV10-1

CDR3aa: CASSIDYRLAREGFF
CDR3nt: TGTGCCAGTAGTATAGATTATCGACTAGCGCGAGAGGGGTTCTTC
j_gene: TRBJ2-4
abundance: .
d_gene: TRBD2
v_gene: TRBV19

CDR3aa: CASSPGTGVLEAFF
CDR3nt: TGTGCCAGCTCACCAGGGACAGGGGTTCTTGAAGCTTTCTTT
j_gene: TRBJ1-1
abundance: .
d_gene: TRBD1
v_gene: TRBV18

CDR3aa: CASSTRTSGVGELFF
CDR3nt: TGTGCCAGCAGCACCCGGACTAGCGGAGTCGGGGAGCTGTTTTTT
j_gene: TRBJ2-2
abundance: .
d_gene: .
v_gene: TRBV21-1

CDR3aa: CASRTSGSGDNEQFF
CDR3nt: TGCGCCAGCAGGACTAGCGGGAGTGGGGACAATGAGCAGTTCTTC
j_gene: TRBJ2-1
abundance: .
d_gene: TRBD2
v_gene: TRBV5-1

CDR3aa: CASSGFFGVDRSSGRVLFEQFF
CDR3nt: TGTGCCAGCAGTGGGTTCTTCGGGGTAGACCGGTCTAGCGGGAGGGTACTGTTTGAGCAGTTCTTC
j_gene: TRBJ2-1
abundance: .
d_gene: TRBD2
v_gene: TRBV2

CDR3aa: CASSELGGRAETQYF
CDR3nt: TGTGCCAGCAGTGAATTAGGGGGTAGGGCGGAGACCCAGTACTTC
j_gene: TRBJ2-5
abundance: .
d_gene: .
v_gene: TRBV25-1

CDR3aa: CASRVLYRGTYEQYF
CDR3nt: TGTGCCAGCAGAGTCCTGTACAGGGGAACCTACGAGCAGTACTTC
j_gene: TRBJ2-7
abundance: .
d_gene: TRBD1
v_gene: TRBV6-5

CDR3aa: CASSLQGVNNQPQHF
CDR3nt: TGTGCCAGCAGCTTGCAGGGGGTGAACAATCAGCCCCAGCATTTT
j_gene: TRBJ1-5
abundance: .
d_gene: TRBD1
v_gene: TRBV5-6

CDR3aa: CASRMSAYRAGETQYF
CDR3nt: TGTGCCAGCCGCATGAGTGCCTACAGGGCCGGCGAGACCCAGTACTTC
j_gene: TRBJ2-5
abundance: once
d_gene: .
v_gene: TRBV7-2

CDR3aa: CASSRETSGVSYNEQFF
CDR3nt: TGTGCCAGCAGTCGGGAGACTAGCGGGGTTTCCTACAATGAGCAGTTCTTC
j_gene: TRBJ2-1
abundance: once
d_gene: TRBD2
v_gene: TRBV7-9

CDR3aa: CASSQLAGRETQYF
CDR3nt: TGTGCCAGCAGCCAGCTAGCGGGAAGGGAGACCCAGTACTTC
j_gene: TRBJ2-5
abundance: once
d_gene: TRBD2
v_gene: TRBV4-2

CDR3aa: CASSYGNTEAFF
CDR3nt: TGTGCCAGCAGCTACGGGAACACTGAAGCTTTCTTT
j_gene: TRBJ1-1
abundance: .
d_gene: .
v_gene: TRBV5-5